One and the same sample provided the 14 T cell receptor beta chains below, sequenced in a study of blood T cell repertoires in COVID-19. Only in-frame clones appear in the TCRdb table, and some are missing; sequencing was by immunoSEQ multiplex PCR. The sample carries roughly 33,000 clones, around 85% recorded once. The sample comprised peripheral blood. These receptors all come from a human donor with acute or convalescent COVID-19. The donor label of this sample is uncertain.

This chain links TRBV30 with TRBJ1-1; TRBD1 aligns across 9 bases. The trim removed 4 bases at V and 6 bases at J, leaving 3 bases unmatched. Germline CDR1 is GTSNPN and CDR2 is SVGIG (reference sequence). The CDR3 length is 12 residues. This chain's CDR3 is CAWNTGGPEAFF. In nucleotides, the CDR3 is TGTGCCTGGAACACAGGGGGCCCTGAAGCTTTCTTT.

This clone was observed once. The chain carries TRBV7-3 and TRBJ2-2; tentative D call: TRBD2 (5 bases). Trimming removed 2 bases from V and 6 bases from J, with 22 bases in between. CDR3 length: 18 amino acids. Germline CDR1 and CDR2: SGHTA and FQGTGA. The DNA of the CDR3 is TGTGCCAGCAGCTTAGGGCATGGTGGGAGTTATGGTTCCGGGGAGCTGTTTTTT. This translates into CASSLGHGGSYGSGELFF.

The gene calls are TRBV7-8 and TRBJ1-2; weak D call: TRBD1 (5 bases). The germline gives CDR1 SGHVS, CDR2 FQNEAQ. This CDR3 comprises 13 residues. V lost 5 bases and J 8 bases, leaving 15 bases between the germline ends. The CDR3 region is CASSLQGLSGYTF. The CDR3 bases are TGTGCCAGCAGCCTCCAGGGTTTGTCGGGCTACACCTTC.

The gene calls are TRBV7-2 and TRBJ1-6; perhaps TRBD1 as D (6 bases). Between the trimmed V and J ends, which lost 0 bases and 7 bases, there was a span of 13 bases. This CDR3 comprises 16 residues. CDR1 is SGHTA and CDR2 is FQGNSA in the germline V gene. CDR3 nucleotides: TGTGCCAGCAGCTTAGCGGTCGGACAGTTCAATTCACCCCTCCACTTT. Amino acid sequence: CASSLAVGQFNSPLHF.

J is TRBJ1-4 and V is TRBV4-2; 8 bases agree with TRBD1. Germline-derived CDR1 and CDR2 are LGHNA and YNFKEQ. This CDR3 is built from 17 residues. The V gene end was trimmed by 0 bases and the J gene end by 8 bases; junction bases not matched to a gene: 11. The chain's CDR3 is CASSQDPAQGAREKLFF. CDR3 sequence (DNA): TGTGCCAGCAGCCAAGATCCCGCGCAGGGGGCTAGGGAAAAACTGTTTTTT.

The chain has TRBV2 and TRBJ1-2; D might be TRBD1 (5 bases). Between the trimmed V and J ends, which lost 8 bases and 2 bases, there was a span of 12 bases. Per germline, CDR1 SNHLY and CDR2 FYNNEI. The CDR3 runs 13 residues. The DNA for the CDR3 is TGTGCCAGCGGGGCGGACGGGAACTATGGCTACACCTTC. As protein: CASGADGNYGYTF.

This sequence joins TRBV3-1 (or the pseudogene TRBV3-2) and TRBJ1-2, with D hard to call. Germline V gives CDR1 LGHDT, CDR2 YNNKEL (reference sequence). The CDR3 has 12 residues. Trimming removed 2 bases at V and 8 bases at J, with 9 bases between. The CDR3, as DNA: TGTGCCAGCAGCCAAACAGCGGGAGGCTACACCTTC. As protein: CASSQTAGGYTF.

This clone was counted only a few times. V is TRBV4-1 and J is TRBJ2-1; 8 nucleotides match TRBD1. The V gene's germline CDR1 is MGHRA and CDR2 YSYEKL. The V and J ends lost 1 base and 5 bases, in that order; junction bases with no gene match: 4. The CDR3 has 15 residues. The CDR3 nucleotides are TGCGCCAGCAGCCAAGGGCAGGGGGCGGACAATGAGCAGTTCTTC. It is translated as CASSQGQGADNEQFF.

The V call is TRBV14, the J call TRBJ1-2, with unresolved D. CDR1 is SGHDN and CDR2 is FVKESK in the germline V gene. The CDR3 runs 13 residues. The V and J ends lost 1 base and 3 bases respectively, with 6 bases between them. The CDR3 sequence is CASSQGQDYGYTF. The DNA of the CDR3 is TGTGCCAGCAGCCAAGGCCAGGACTATGGCTACACCTTC.

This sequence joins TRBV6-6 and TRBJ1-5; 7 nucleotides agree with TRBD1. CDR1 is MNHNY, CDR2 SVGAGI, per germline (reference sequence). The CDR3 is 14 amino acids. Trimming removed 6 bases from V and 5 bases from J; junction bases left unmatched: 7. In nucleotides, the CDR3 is TGTGCCAGCAGCGGGACAGTGCCTCATCAGCCCCAGCATTTT. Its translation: CASSGTVPHQPQHF.

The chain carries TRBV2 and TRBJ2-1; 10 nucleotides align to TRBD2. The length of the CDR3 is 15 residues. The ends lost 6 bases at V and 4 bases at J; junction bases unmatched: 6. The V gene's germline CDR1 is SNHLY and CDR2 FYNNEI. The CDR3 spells CASRTGLAEYNEQFF. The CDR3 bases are TGTGCCAGCAGGACCGGACTAGCGGAGTACAATGAGCAGTTCTTC. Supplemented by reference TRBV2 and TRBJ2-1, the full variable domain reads EPEVTQTPSHQVTQMGQEVILRCVPISNHLYFYWYRQILGQKVEFLVSFYNNEISEKSEIFDDQFSVERPDGSNFTLKIRSTKLEDSAMYFCASRTGLAEYNEQFFGPGTRLTVL.

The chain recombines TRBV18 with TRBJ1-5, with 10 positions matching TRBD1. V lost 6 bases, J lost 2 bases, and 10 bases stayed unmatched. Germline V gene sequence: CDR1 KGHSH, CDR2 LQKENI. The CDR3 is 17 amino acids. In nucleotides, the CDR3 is TGTGCCAGCTCGCTGGACAGGGGGTTGGTGCGCAATCAGCCCCAGCATTTT. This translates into CASSLDRGLVRNQPQHF.

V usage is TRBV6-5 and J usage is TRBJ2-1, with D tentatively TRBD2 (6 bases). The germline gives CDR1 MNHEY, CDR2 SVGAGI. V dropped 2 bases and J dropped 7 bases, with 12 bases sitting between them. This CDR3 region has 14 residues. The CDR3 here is CASSYGGLGNEQFF. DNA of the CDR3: TGTGCCAGCAGTTACGGGGGGTTAGGGAATGAGCAGTTCTTC.

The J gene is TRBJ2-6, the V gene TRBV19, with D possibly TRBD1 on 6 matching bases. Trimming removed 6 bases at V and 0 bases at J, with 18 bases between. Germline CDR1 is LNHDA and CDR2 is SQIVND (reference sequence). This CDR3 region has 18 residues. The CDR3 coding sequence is TGTGCCAGTAGCCCCGACATCAGGGGCTACTCTGGGGCCAACGTCCTGACTTTC. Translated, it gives CASSPDIRGYSGANVLTF.